This T cell receptor (beta chain) was sequenced for a study of T cells in Graves' hyperthyroidism and ophthalmopathy. Looking at the study overall: Prior to any treatment, at the point of initial diagnosis, peripheral blood was collected. Findings and limits, study-wide: With a median lead of approximately six months before onset, the model predicted ophthalmopathy.

In its sample, this clonotype was seen many times. Its antigen is unidentified. Germline CDR1 reads SGHAT; CDR2 reads FQNNGV. V was cut by 1 base and J by 4 bases, with 16 bases left in between. CDR3 length: 16 amino acids. Diagnosis of hyperthyroidism was new in patients aged 18 to 65, and its duration was under 2 months. Diagnostic decisions used clinical symptoms, serum thyroxine and TRAb, thyroid ultrasound and orbital computed tomography. From RNA transcripts, TCR beta CDR3 regions were amplified. First-round RT-PCR targeting the TCR CDR3 was performed with the HTBI primer set. TCRdb ran MiXCR on the multiplex PCR reads and lists one entry per CDR3 protein. The sample holds around 340,000 distinct CDR3 sequences, roughly 18% seen once.

This sequence joins TRBV11-2 and TRBJ1-2; D remains unclear. The sequencing sample was made of blood. This TCR came from a woman in her forties or fifties with Graves' hyperthyroidism. For the CDR3, the DNA is TGTGCCAGCAGCTTAGTTGGAACTACTAGGAGCTATGGCTACACCTTC. Protein: CASSLVGTTRSYGYTF.